What follows describes a single T cell receptor (beta chain). The data belong to a study of T cells after yellow fever vaccination. TCRdb itself ran the 5' RACE reads through MiXCR, one entry per CDR3 protein. The sample holds more than 10,000 distinct CDR3 sequences, roughly 4.9% seen once. The sequenced sample was PBMCs, either bulk or a sorted T-cell subset (CD4+, CD8+, memory, or dextramer-sorted; not recorded which), obtained 45 days after the yellow fever booster vaccination. This TCR was recovered from a man aged 25 to 45 who received the YFV17D yellow fever vaccine.

Here the CDR3 DNA reads TGTGCCAGCAGGGTTTACACGGGTGACACCGGGGAGCTGTTTTTT. It yields the protein CASRVYTGDTGELFF. The genes are TRBV7-2 and TRBJ2-2; D is undetermined. Between the trimmed V and J ends, which lost 6 bases and 3 bases, there was a span of 14 bases. CDR3 size: 15 residues. Germline CDR1 reads SGHTA; CDR2 reads FQGNSA.